This T cell receptor beta chain was sequenced during a study of Graves' ophthalmopathy and Graves' hyperthyroidism. In the study overall: Peripheral blood was obtained at first diagnosis, ahead of any treatment.

There are many counts of this clonotype. Its cognate antigen is unknown. Notes on the study in general: Most expanded clonotypes from thyroid (those above 0.001 frequency) were also found in blood.

Transcripts of RNA were the source for amplifying TCR beta CDR3 regions. An opening RT-PCR round employed HTBI primers and preceded a second-round multiplex PCR. TCRdb recomputed calls from the multiplex PCR reads with MiXCR, one row per CDR3 protein. This sample yields approximately 640,000 distinct CDR3 sequences, of which about two fifths are seen a single time; more than 2.5% belongs to the top ten. This CDR3 comprises 13 residues. The V and J ends lost 10 bases and 7 bases, in that order; junction bases with no gene match: 8. Excluded were patients with other autoimmune diseases, uncontrolled infections, pregnancy or lactation.

Sequencing was carried out using peripheral blood. This clonotype originated in an adult man with Graves' ophthalmopathy. V and J are TRBV12-3 or TRBV12-4 and TRBJ2-5, with 11 bases lining up with TRBD1. The CDR3 reads CATSRDRGGTQYF. The CDR3 nucleotides read TGTGCCACCAGCCGGGACAGGGGGGGGACCCAGTACTTC.